In its sample, the clone carrying this T cell receptor beta chain was seen a few times. Expressed TCRB transcripts were sequenced because the entire RNA isolate underwent reverse transcription. Repertoires were generated with immunoSEQ multiplex PCR, while TCRdb's copy carries only in-frame clones and drops some. The sample comprises 810,000 or so clones, about a sixth of which are singletons, and 0.02% to 0.03% rests with the top ten. This record belongs to a study of beta chain features in type 1 diabetes. Looked up from germline, CDR1 is SNHLY and CDR2 is FYNNEI. Deletions cut 8 bases from V and 4 bases from J, with 17 bases between. The CDR3 has 14 residues.

The sequence was obtained from a woman between 18 and 30 years old in good health. The chain employs TRBV2 and TRBJ2-5, with a possible D match to TRBD2 (6 bases). Specimen: naive CD4+ T cells from blood. The DNA of the CDR3 is TGTGCCAGCGCCGAGGGCGGGATAACAGAGACCCAGTACTTC. Translated, it gives CASAEGGITETQYF.